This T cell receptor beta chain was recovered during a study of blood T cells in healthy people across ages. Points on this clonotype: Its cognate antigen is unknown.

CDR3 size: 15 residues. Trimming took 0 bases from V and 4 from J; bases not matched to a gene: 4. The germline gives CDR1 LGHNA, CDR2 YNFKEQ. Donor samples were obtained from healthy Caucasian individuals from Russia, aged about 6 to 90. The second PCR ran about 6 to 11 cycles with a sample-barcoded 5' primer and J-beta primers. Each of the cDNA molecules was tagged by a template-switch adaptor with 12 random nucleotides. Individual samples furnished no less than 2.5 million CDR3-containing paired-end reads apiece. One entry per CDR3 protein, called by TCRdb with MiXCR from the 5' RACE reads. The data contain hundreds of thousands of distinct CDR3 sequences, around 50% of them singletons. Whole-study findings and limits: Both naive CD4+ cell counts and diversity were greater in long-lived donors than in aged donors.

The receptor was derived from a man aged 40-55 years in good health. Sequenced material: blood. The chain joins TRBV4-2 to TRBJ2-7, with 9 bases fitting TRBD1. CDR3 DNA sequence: TGTGCCAGCAGCCAAGATGAACAGGGGGCGTACGAGCAGTACTTC. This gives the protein CASSQDEQGAYEQYF.